The 23 T cell receptor beta chains reported below all come from one sample, sequenced in a study of blood T cell repertoires in COVID-19. Method: immunoSEQ multiplex PCR; TCRdb's copy keeps in-frame clones and lacks some. Of roughly 380,000 clones listed, about 85% are singletons. Sequencing was done on a sample of peripheral blood. The receptors originated from a woman aged 18-35 years with acute or convalescent COVID-19.

This rearrangement joins TRBV28 to TRBJ2-5; D might be TRBD1 (5 bases). This CDR3 spans 14 amino acids. V lost 4 bases to trimming and J lost 5 bases, with 14 bases between them. Germline-derived CDR1 and CDR2 are MDHEN and SYDVKM. The CDR3 spells CASSSTASSETQYF. CDR3 in DNA: TGTGCCAGCAGTTCGACAGCCTCCTCGGAGACCCAGTACTTC. The whole variable domain, filled in from reference TRBV28 and TRBJ2-5, reads DVKVTQSSRYLVKRTGEKVFLECVQDMDHENMFWYRQDPGLGLRLIYFSYDVKMKEKGDIPEGYSVSREKKERFSLILESASTNQTSMYLCASSSTASSETQYFGPGTRLLVL.

The V call is TRBV3-1 (or the pseudogene TRBV3-2), the J call TRBJ2-7; TRBD2 matches 8 bases. This CDR3 is built from 15 residues. After removal of 1 base from V and 5 bases from J, the junction contained 7 bases not matched to a gene. The V gene's germline CDR1 is LGHDT and CDR2 YNNKEL (reference sequence). The DNA of the CDR3 is TGTGCCAGCAGCCAAGGTGCGGGGGGTCGTGACGAGCAGTACTTC. This sequence encodes CASSQGAGGRDEQYF.

This clone was counted once. One junction end disagrees with the germline gene, perhaps due to a read error. The chain employs TRBV5-1 and TRBJ2-1, with D tentatively TRBD2 (5 bases). The CDR3 extends over 15 amino acids. Per germline, CDR1 SGHRS and CDR2 YFSETQ. The CDR3 DNA follows: TGCGCCAGCAGCGGCGGACTGTCAGGCTACGATGAGCAGTTCTTC. The encoded protein is CASSGGLSGYDEQFF.

The V and J genes are TRBV5-5 and TRBJ1-5; 7 positions agree with TRBD1. Germline V lookup: CDR1 SGHKS, CDR2 YYEKEE (reference sequence). The CDR3 length is 14 residues. V was pared by 4 bases and J by 3 bases, with 4 bases of the junction left unmatched. CDR3 in amino acids: CASSLDRDNQPQHF. CDR3 coding DNA: TGTGCCAGCAGCCTCGACAGGGACAATCAGCCCCAGCATTTT.

The chain has TRBV6-5 and TRBJ2-3; tentative D call: TRBD2 (6 bases). The germline V gene encodes CDR1 MNHEY and CDR2 SVGAGI. V gave up 7 bases and J gave up 3 bases, with 11 bases separating them. The CDR3 extends over 13 amino acids. In DNA, the CDR3 is TGTGCCAGCATCCGGGGGAGGACAGATACGCAGTATTTT. Its translation: CASIRGRTDTQYF.

The gene calls are TRBV19 and TRBJ1-5, with D possibly matching TRBD1 (6 bases). The V end was cut by 4 bases, the J end by 0 bases, with 13 bases between. There are 16 residues in the CDR3. Per the germline V gene, CDR1 is LNHDA and CDR2 is SQIVND (reference sequence). In nucleotides, the CDR3 is TGTGCCAGTAGTAACTCCCGGACAGATAGCAATCAGCCCCAGCATTTT. It codes for CASSNSRTDSNQPQHF.

This CDR3 reads CASSPESRTEAFF. The CDR3 DNA is TGTGCCAGCAGCCCCGAATCGAGGACTGAAGCTTTCTTT. The chain recombines TRBV11-2 with TRBJ1-1; D is ambiguous. V shed 5 bases and J shed 5 bases, with 12 bases lying between them. Germline V gene data show CDR1 as SGHAT and CDR2 as FQNNGV. This CDR3 has 13 amino acids.

This clone was observed a handful of times. This chain uses TRBV5-1 with TRBJ2-7; 9 nucleotides agree with TRBD2. The CDR3 runs 17 residues. Germline CDR1 reads SGHRS; CDR2 reads YFSETQ. Unmatched junction bases numbered 11, after V lost 1 base and J lost 3 bases. The CDR3 bases are TGCGCCAGCAGCTTGCTAGCGACTAGCGGAGGTCGCTACGAGCAGTACTTC. This sequence encodes CASSLLATSGGRYEQYF. Full variable domain (rest looked up from reference TRBV5-1 and TRBJ2-7): KAGVTQTPRYLIKTRGQQVTLSCSPISGHRSVSWYQQTPGQGLQFLFEYFSETQRNKGNFPGRFSGRQFSNSRSEMNVSTLELGDSALYLCASSLLATSGGRYEQYFGPGTRLTVT.

The chain recombines TRBV5-6 with TRBJ2-7, with 14 bases fitting TRBD2. This CDR3 region has 16 residues. Trimming cost V 4 bases and J 9 bases; bases outside gene matches: 12. Germline CDR1 SGHDT, CDR2 YYEEEE. Written as DNA, the CDR3 is TGTGCCAGCAGCCTCCCCGGGACTAGCGGGGGAAGAGGGCAGTACTTC. Protein product: CASSLPGTSGGRGQYF.

This chain connects TRBV24-1 to TRBJ1-1; D is unresolved. Germline V gives CDR1 KGHDR, CDR2 SFDVKD. The ends were cut back, 0 bases at V and 0 bases at J, with 4 bases in the middle. This CDR3 is 14 amino acids long. This CDR3 reads CATSDLQMNTEAFF. The CDR3 DNA is TGTGCCACCAGTGATTTGCAAATGAACACTGAAGCTTTCTTT.

V and J are TRBV6-6 and TRBJ2-7, with 7 bases identical to TRBD1. The germline V gene has CDR1 MNHNY and CDR2 SVGAGI (reference sequence). The CDR3 covers 13 residues. V gave up 5 bases and J gave up 5 bases; unmatched junction bases: 6. The CDR3 spells CASSSKGAHEQYF. The CDR3 bases are TGTGCCAGCAGTAGTAAGGGGGCCCACGAGCAGTACTTC.

The rearrangement joins TRBV6-5 to TRBJ1-1; D perhaps matches TRBD1 (6 bases). The CDR3 runs to 15 residues. Between the trimmed V and J ends, which lost 2 bases and 6 bases, there was a span of 16 bases. CDR1 is MNHEY and CDR2 is SVGAGI in the germline V gene. Written as DNA, the CDR3 is TGTGCCAGCAGTTACCCGGGACAACCCAACGCTGAAGCTTTCTTT. It specifies CASSYPGQPNAEAFF.

V usage is TRBV7-9 and J usage is TRBJ2-5, with TRBD2 matching 11 bases. This CDR3 is built from 17 residues. Per germline, CDR1 SEHNR and CDR2 FQNEAQ (reference sequence). V lost 3 bases, J lost 2 bases, and 8 bases stayed unmatched. The CDR3 is CASSFSLLAGAQETQYF. CDR3 nucleotide sequence: TGTGCCAGCAGCTTTTCCCTACTAGCGGGGGCTCAAGAGACCCAGTACTTC.

The V gene is TRBV11-2, the J gene TRBJ1-1, with D possibly matching TRBD1 (5 bases). This CDR3 has 15 amino acids. V was pared by 1 base and J by 1 base, with 10 bases between. CDR1 is SGHAT, CDR2 FQNNGV, per germline. Written as DNA, the CDR3 is TGTGCCAGCAGCTTAGGTCTGGACAAGAACACTGAAGCTTTCTTT. It is translated as CASSLGLDKNTEAFF.

The chain recombines TRBV19 with TRBJ1-5; D possibly corresponds to TRBD1 (6 bases). V shed 3 bases and J shed 3 bases, with 12 bases lying between them. Germline CDR1 reads LNHDA; CDR2 reads SQIVND (reference sequence). The CDR3 runs 15 residues. This CDR3 reads CASSIGRGPNQPQHF. CDR3 in DNA: TGTGCCAGTAGTATCGGCAGGGGTCCCAATCAGCCCCAGCATTTT.

V is TRBV5-1 and J is TRBJ1-6, with TRBD1 identical over 9 bases. The V gene end was trimmed by 4 bases and the J gene end by 6 bases; junction bases not matched to a gene: 8. The CDR3 sequence is 16 residues long. Germline values: CDR1 SGHRS, CDR2 YFSETQ. The CDR3: CASSLQGAGVNSPLHF. In DNA, the CDR3 is TGCGCCAGCAGCCTACAGGGGGCGGGGGTTAATTCACCCCTCCACTTT.

The chain joins TRBV3-1 (or the pseudogene TRBV3-2) to TRBJ2-1; a weak D match, TRBD2 (5 bases). The ends were cut back, 4 bases at V and 9 bases at J, with 13 bases in the middle. Germline CDR1 LGHDT, CDR2 YNNKEL (reference sequence). CDR3 length equals 13 residues. CDR3 bases: TGTGCCAGCAGCCGTAGGGAGAAGGGTGAGCAGTTCTTC. It translates to CASSRREKGEQFF.

The gene calls are TRBV4-1 and TRBJ1-2; weak D call: TRBD1 (6 bases). V was trimmed by 0 bases and J by 4 bases, leaving 12 bases between them. The CDR3 covers 15 residues. Germline V gene lookup returns CDR1 MGHRA and CDR2 YSYEKL. This CDR3 is CASSQDLTGTYGYTF. CDR3 bases: TGCGCCAGCAGCCAAGATCTCACAGGGACCTATGGCTACACCTTC.

The rearrangement uses TRBV29-1 and TRBJ1-2; D ambiguous. The V end lost 2 bases, the J end lost 3 bases, and 10 bases lay between the germline ends. Germline V gives CDR1 SQVTM, CDR2 ANQGSEA. CDR3 length: 13 residues. The CDR3 nucleotides are TGCAGCGTTGAACAGGAGGAAGACTATGGCTACACCTTC. It yields the protein CSVEQEEDYGYTF.

In its sample, this clone was seen a few times. This chain links TRBV19 with TRBJ1-3; D unclear. This CDR3 is 14 amino acids long. CDR1 LNHDA and CDR2 SQIVND come from the germline V gene (reference sequence). V lost 4 bases to trimming and J lost 0 bases, with 7 bases between them. This CDR3 is CASSRSYSGNTIYF. The CDR3 region has the DNA TGTGCCAGTAGTAGAAGCTACTCTGGAAACACCATATATTTT.

The chain links TRBV5-1 to TRBJ2-5; the match to TRBD1 covers 7 bases. Germline CDR1 reads SGHRS; CDR2 reads YFSETQ. V gave up 4 bases and J gave up 3 bases; unmatched junction bases: 9. CDR3 length: 15 amino acids. Here the CDR3 DNA reads TGCGCCAGCAGCATCGAATACAGGGGAGAAGAGACCCAGTACTTC. Translation gives CASSIEYRGEETQYF.

The chain combines TRBV4-1 with TRBJ2-1; D perhaps matches TRBD2 (7 bases). Deletions cut 3 bases from V and 4 bases from J, with 13 bases between. Germline CDR1 reads MGHRA; CDR2 reads YSYEKL. The CDR3 has 15 residues. CDR3 region: CASSHMEGGYNEQFF. CDR3 sequence (DNA): TGCGCCAGCAGCCACATGGAGGGGGGGTACAATGAGCAGTTCTTC.

V usage is TRBV7-8 and J usage is TRBJ1-6; D remains ambiguous. V lost 1 base, J lost 8 bases, and 15 bases lay in between. Germline assignment: CDR1 SGHVS and CDR2 FQNEAQ. The CDR3 is 16 amino acids. The CDR3 DNA reads as TGTGCCAGCAGCTTAGTCGGAGTAACTTTCCATTCACCCCTCCACTTT. Its protein product is CASSLVGVTFHSPLHF.